The present T cell receptor beta chain was sequenced within a study of CD8 T cells in Susac syndrome. The authors negatively isolated CD8+ and CD4+ T cells and FACS-enriched TEMRA cells. With random hexamers, about 0.45 to 1 ug RNA was reverse transcribed. TCRdb re-derived calls from the immunoSEQ multiplex PCR reads in MiXCR, one entry per CDR3 protein. Here the sample spans over 95,000 distinct CDR3 sequences, 85% to 95% being singletons. The origin of this receptor is a human donor in good health. The sequencing input was CD8+ T cells from PBMCs.

The CDR3 DNA reads TGTGCCAGCTCAAACTCTATCGATCAGCCCCAGCATTTT. It yields the protein CASSNSIDQPQHF. V and J are TRBV18 and TRBJ1-5; D gene uncertain. This CDR3 spans 13 amino acids. Germline V gene data show CDR1 as KGHSH and CDR2 as LQKENI. V gave up 5 bases and J gave up 5 bases, with 10 bases separating them.